The sample holds many counts of the clone carrying this T cell receptor (beta chain). This entry comes from a study of T cells in Graves' hyperthyroidism and ophthalmopathy. Hyperthyroidism was newly diagnosed in patients aged 18 to 65 (duration under 2 months). Not enrolled were patients with uncontrolled infection, other autoimmune disease, pregnancy or lactation. For the diagnoses, clinical symptoms, serum thyroxine and TRAb, thyroid ultrasound and orbital computed tomography were used. PBMCs were sourced from over 8.5 ml fresh peripheral blood. Between the trimmed V and J ends, which lost 5 bases and 1 base, there was a span of 5 bases. The CDR3 loop spans 13 amino acids. What was amplified from RNA transcripts were TCR beta CDR3 regions. The HTBI primer set was used in a first-round RT-PCR of the TCR CDR3. TCRdb re-called the multiplex PCR reads with MiXCR, one entry per CDR3 protein. The sample shows approximately 520,000 distinct CDR3 sequences, less than 25% of them seen only once.

The sequenced sample consisted of blood. This sequence originates from a young man with Graves' hyperthyroidism. The rearrangement uses TRBV12-3 or TRBV12-4 and TRBJ2-2, with unresolved D. CDR3 sequence (DNA): TGTGCCAGCAGTGACCTGAACACCGGGGAGCTGTTTTTT. It yields the protein CASSDLNTGELFF.